Shown below are 9 T cell receptor beta chains from a single sample sequenced in a study of beta chain features in type 1 diabetes. What was sequenced were expressed TCRB transcripts, since all of the isolated RNA had been reverse transcribed. TCRdb keeps only in-frame clones here, not all; method: immunoSEQ multiplex PCR. This sample has hundreds of thousands of clones; around 15% occur once, and the top ten carry under 8.5%. Sequenced material: central memory CD4+ T cells from blood. These receptor sequences come from a man aged 30-40 years in good health.

The chain uses TRBV4-3 and TRBJ2-1, with TRBD2 as a possible D gene (5 bases). Per germline, CDR1 LGHNA and CDR2 YSLEER. CDR3 length: 14 residues. V lost 3 bases and J 4 bases, leaving 10 bases between the germline ends. The CDR3 nucleotides read TGCGCCAGCAGCCAGCCGGACTCTTACAATGAGCAGTTCTTC. It codes for CASSQPDSYNEQFF.

This clone was seen many times. The gene calls are TRBV4-3 and TRBJ1-3; D not resolved. CDR1 and CDR2 from the germline V gene are LGHNA and YSLEER. The CDR3 spans 15 residues. V lost 1 base and J 0 bases, leaving 7 bases between the germline ends. CDR3 sequence (DNA): TGCGCCAGCAGCCAAGTTGCAGCCTCTGGAAACACCATATATTTT. Its translation is CASSQVAASGNTIYF.

V is TRBV6-5 and J is TRBJ1-2, with D maybe TRBD1 (5 bases). Per the germline V gene, CDR1 is MNHEY and CDR2 is SVGAGI. The CDR3 is 14 residues long. V was pared by 6 bases and J by 2 bases, with 13 bases between. Written as DNA, the CDR3 is TGTGCCAGCAGCCAGGGTTTGGGGAACTATGGCTACACCTTC. Its protein is CASSQGLGNYGYTF.

The chain is built from TRBV11-3 and TRBJ2-2; no firm D call. Trimming took off 0 bases at V and 6 bases at J, with 14 bases between the two ends. There are 16 residues in the CDR3. Germline values: CDR1 SGHNT, CDR2 YENEEA. CDR3: CASSLDRWPIPGELFF. The CDR3 DNA is TGTGCCAGCAGCTTAGATAGGTGGCCGATTCCCGGGGAGCTGTTTTTT.

The chain combines TRBV29-1 with TRBJ2-3; 7 positions match TRBD2. The CDR3 contains 15 residues. The germline V gene has CDR1 SQVTM and CDR2 ANQGSEA. Trimming at V came to 2 bases and at J to 2 bases, leaving 7 bases not matched to a gene. This CDR3 is CSVERPAGNTDTQYF. In DNA, the CDR3 is TGCAGCGTTGAAAGACCAGCGGGAAACACAGATACGCAGTATTTT.

In this sample, this clone turned up a few times. V and J are TRBV7-7 and TRBJ2-1, with TRBD1 as a possible D gene (6 bases). This CDR3 comprises 13 residues. The germline V gene has CDR1 SSHAT and CDR2 FNYEAQ (reference sequence). V was clipped by 4 bases and J by 10 bases, with 14 bases between them. The CDR3 spells CASSSYRDGEQFF. In DNA form, the CDR3 reads TGTGCCAGCAGCTCGTACAGGGACGGGGAGCAGTTCTTC.

CDR3: CASSQDYPTERSGNTIYF. CDR3 in DNA: TGCGCCAGCAGCCAAGATTATCCCACAGAACGCTCTGGAAACACCATATATTTT. This chain links TRBV4-1 with TRBJ1-3; D uncertain. In germline, CDR1 is MGHRA, CDR2 YSYEKL. This CDR3 is 18 amino acids long. The V and J ends lost 0 bases and 0 bases respectively, with 15 bases between them.

This clone was counted ten times or more. This CDR3 is CASSSRIQGCEDNEQFF. The DNA for the CDR3 is TGTGCCAGCAGCTCGCGAATACAGGGTTGCGAGGACAATGAGCAGTTCTTC. V is TRBV21-1 and J is TRBJ2-1; no DNA check was done on the table's D call, TRBD1. TRBV21-1 is annotated as a pseudogene. The CDR3 runs 17 residues.

This clone has a handful of counts. This CDR3 is CASSIGAGTTGELFF. CDR3 bases: TGTGCCAGTAGTATAGGTGCGGGAACCACCGGGGAGCTGTTTTTT. This sequence joins TRBV19 and TRBJ2-2; TRBD2 is a possible D gene (6 bases). The V and J ends lost 1 base and 4 bases respectively, with 10 bases between them. Germline-derived CDR1 and CDR2 are LNHDA and SQIVND (reference sequence). The CDR3 is made up of 15 amino acids. The full variable domain, in which reference TRBV19 and TRBJ2-2 provide the parts outside the CDR3, is DGGITQSPKYLFRKEGQNVTLSCEQNLNHDAMYWYRQDPGQGLRLIYYSQIVNDFQKGDIAEGYSVSREKKESFPLTVTSAQKNPTAFYLCASSIGAGTTGELFFGEGSRLTVL.